This T cell receptor (beta chain) was observed in a study of CD8 T cells in Susac syndrome. Sequencing of TCR beta, carried out with a high-throughput approach, was applied to CD8+ and CD4+ T cells from the blood. Germline trimming cut 0 bases from V and 5 bases from J; bases unmatched to any gene: 9. The CDR3 has 18 residues. CDR1 is SGHAT, CDR2 FQNNGV, per germline. Random hexamers were used to reverse transcribe about 0.5 to 1 ug of RNA. Using its own MiXCR run on the immunoSEQ multiplex PCR reads, TCRdb lists one record per CDR3 protein. The sample yields some 150,000 distinct CDR3 sequences, 90% to 95% seen once.

V gene TRBV11-2 combines with J gene TRBJ2-1; 11 bases are a match to TRBD2. Sequenced input: CD8+ T cells from PBMCs. The sequence derives from a human donor with multiple sclerosis. CDR3 protein: CASSLDRRASGGNNEQFF. DNA for the CDR3: TGTGCCAGCAGCTTAGATCGGCGGGCTAGCGGGGGGAACAATGAGCAGTTCTTC.